The rows below give T cell receptor beta chains drawn from one sample of a study of beta chain features in type 1 diabetes. Measured with immunoSEQ multiplex PCR; TCRdb has only the in-frame clones, and not every one. The sample has 810,000 or so clones, under 20% seen once. Material: naive CD4+ T cells from blood. The source is a woman aged 18-29 years in good health. Each CDR3 is given with its conserved first and last residue. A D gene is named only where the DNA matches it firmly. The size of a clone is reported for some rows only, either as once, few or many, or as a class for expanded clones.

clone size: NA
D gene: NA
J gene: TRBJ1-3
V gene: TRBV6-1
CDR3 DNA: TGTGCCAGCAGTGATGGACAGACCAGCACCATATATTTT
CDR3 protein: CASSDGQTSTIYF

clone size: few
D gene: NA
J gene: TRBJ2-2
V gene: TRBV7-2
CDR3 DNA: TGTGCCAGCAGCCGGGGCTGGGACACCGGGGAGCTGTTTTTT
CDR3 protein: CASSRGWDTGELFF

clone size: few
D gene: TRBD2
J gene: TRBJ2-7
V gene: TRBV10-2
CDR3 DNA: TGCGCCAGCATTGATACTAGCGGGAGCTCCTACGAGCAGTACTTC
CDR3 protein: CASIDTSGSSYEQYF

clone size: few
D gene: NA
J gene: TRBJ2-1
V gene: TRBV20-1
CDR3 DNA: TGCAGTGCTGGACAGAGGTTCTTC
CDR3 protein: CSAGQRFF

clone size: NA
D gene: TRBD1
J gene: TRBJ1-1
V gene: TRBV28
CDR3 DNA: TGTGCCAGCAGTCCCCGCCCTATCGGACAGGGGTTAGCTTTCTTT
CDR3 protein: CASSPRPIGQGLAFF

clone size: NA
D gene: TRBD2
J gene: TRBJ2-5
V gene: TRBV7-6
CDR3 DNA: TGTGCCAGCAGCCTTAACGGCGGGAGTGCTGCCCAAGAGACCCAGTACTTC
CDR3 protein: CASSLNGGSAAQETQYF

clone size: few
D gene: TRBD1
J gene: TRBJ2-2
V gene: TRBV11-2
CDR3 DNA: TGTGCCAGCAGCTGGGACAGGGGAGCCGGGGAGCTGTTTTTT
CDR3 protein: CASSWDRGAGELFF

clone size: NA
D gene: NA
J gene: TRBJ2-1
V gene: TRBV5-6
CDR3 DNA: TGTGCCAGCAGCTATCGTTTCGGCGCGAGCTCCTACAATGAGCAGTTCTTC
CDR3 protein: CASSYRFGASSYNEQFF

clone size: NA
D gene: NA
J gene: TRBJ2-1
V gene: TRBV5-1
CDR3 DNA: TGCGCCAGCAGCTTGGGTCACAGCTCCTACAATGAGCAGTTCTTC
CDR3 protein: CASSLGHSSYNEQFF

clone size: NA
D gene: NA
J gene: TRBJ1-2
V gene: TRBV7-9
CDR3 DNA: TGTGCCAGCAGCCCAGAGGGGACTTCAAACTATGGCTACACCTTC
CDR3 protein: CASSPEGTSNYGYTF

clone size: few
D gene: NA
J gene: TRBJ2-1
V gene: TRBV9
CDR3 DNA: TGTGCCAGCAGCGCCGGACAGCGCGCTGCGTCCTACAATGAGCAGTTCTTC
CDR3 protein: CASSAGQRAASYNEQFF

clone size: NA
D gene: NA
J gene: TRBJ2-7
V gene: TRBV9
CDR3 DNA: TGTGCCAGCAGCGTAGGCGGTCGGGACGAGGCCTACGAGCAGTACTTC
CDR3 protein: CASSVGGRDEAYEQYF

clone size: few
D gene: NA
J gene: TRBJ2-1
V gene: TRBV20-1
CDR3 DNA: TGCAGTGCCGAAAGCGGTGAGCAGTTCTTC
CDR3 protein: CSAESGEQFF

clone size: few
D gene: NA
J gene: TRBJ2-1
V gene: TRBV21-1
CDR3 DNA: TGTGCCAGCAGCAAAGAAGCACTCGGGACTAAGGTGAATCCTGAGCAGTTCTTC
CDR3 protein: CASSKEALGTKVNPEQFF

clone size: NA
D gene: NA
J gene: TRBJ1-1
V gene: TRBV5-4
CDR3 DNA: TGTGCCAGCAGCTTACAGGGTAGGGCTTTCTTT
CDR3 protein: CASSLQGRAFF

clone size: few
D gene: NA
J gene: TRBJ2-3
V gene: TRBV6-5
CDR3 DNA: TGTGCCAGCAGCACAACAGACACAGATACGCAGTATTTT
CDR3 protein: CASSTTDTDTQYF

clone size: few
D gene: TRBD2
J gene: TRBJ2-1
V gene: TRBV7-2
CDR3 DNA: TGTGCCAGCAGTAACACCCCTAGCGGTAACTACAATGAGCAGTTCTTC
CDR3 protein: CASSNTPSGNYNEQFF

clone size: NA
D gene: NA
J gene: TRBJ2-3
V gene: TRBV4-3
CDR3 DNA: TGCGCCAGCAGCCAAGAGGCCCCTGGGACAAGCACAGATACGCAGTATTTT
CDR3 protein: CASSQEAPGTSTDTQYF

clone size: NA
D gene: NA
J gene: TRBJ2-2
V gene: TRBV25-1
CDR3 DNA: TGTGCCAGCAGCAACACAGGGTACACCGGGGAGCTGTTTTTT
CDR3 protein: CASSNTGYTGELFF

clone size: NA
D gene: NA
J gene: TRBJ1-1
V gene: TRBV28
CDR3 DNA: TGTGCCAGCAGGCAAACAGGGTTGATGGCTGAAGCTTTCTTT
CDR3 protein: CASRQTGLMAEAFF

clone size: NA
D gene: NA
J gene: TRBJ2-7
V gene: TRBV28
CDR3 DNA: TGTGCCAGCCGGGTCGGCGCAATATACGAGCAGTACTTC
CDR3 protein: CASRVGAIYEQYF

clone size: NA
D gene: NA
J gene: TRBJ1-1
V gene: TRBV7-2
CDR3 DNA: TGTGCCAGCAACGGGGGGTGGGGCACTGAAGCTTTCTTT
CDR3 protein: CASNGGWGTEAFF

clone size: once
D gene: NA
J gene: TRBJ1-1
V gene: TRBV10-3
CDR3 DNA: TGTGCCATCAGTGAGTCGACGGGGGCGCGAATGACTGAAGCTTTCTTT
CDR3 protein: CAISESTGARMTEAFF

clone size: few
D gene: TRBD2
J gene: TRBJ2-3
V gene: TRBV5-1
CDR3 DNA: TGCGCCAGCAGCTTGTATAGCGGGTCCACAGATACGCAGTATTTT
CDR3 protein: CASSLYSGSTDTQYF

clone size: NA
D gene: NA
J gene: TRBJ2-7
V gene: TRBV9
CDR3 DNA: TGTGCCAGCAGCTCGCGAGGGGGGCCCGAGCAGTACTTC
CDR3 protein: CASSSRGGPEQYF

clone size: NA
D gene: NA
J gene: TRBJ2-1
V gene: TRBV11-1
CDR3 DNA: TGTGCCAGCAGCTTGGCAGGGTCAGAGAAGGGGTTCTTC
CDR3 protein: CASSLAGSEKGFF

clone size: NA
D gene: TRBD2
J gene: TRBJ2-1
V gene: TRBV14
CDR3 DNA: TGTGCCAGCAGCCCGGTACTAGCGGGAGTAGTGAATGAGCAGTTCTTC
CDR3 protein: CASSPVLAGVVNEQFF

clone size: once
D gene: NA
J gene: TRBJ1-5
V gene: TRBV7-9
CDR3 DNA: TGTGCCAGCAGCTTAGGTCGCAATCAGCCCCAGCATTTT
CDR3 protein: CASSLGRNQPQHF

clone size: few
D gene: NA
J gene: TRBJ2-1
V gene: TRBV11-2
CDR3 DNA: TGTGCCAGCAGCACTAGGAGTGAGCAGTTCTTC
CDR3 protein: CASSTRSEQFF

clone size: NA
D gene: TRBD2
J gene: TRBJ2-5
V gene: TRBV7-2
CDR3 DNA: TGTGCCAGCTCCGGCGGTAGCGGGAGACTCGAGACCCAGTACTTC
CDR3 protein: CASSGGSGRLETQYF

clone size: NA
D gene: TRBD1
J gene: TRBJ1-2
V gene: TRBV6-1
CDR3 DNA: TGTGCCAGCAGTGCAACAGGGGACTATGGCTACACCTTC
CDR3 protein: CASSATGDYGYTF

clone size: few
D gene: NA
J gene: TRBJ1-1
V gene: TRBV28
CDR3 DNA: TGTGCCAGCAGCATAGGGTATATGAACACTGAAGCTTTCTTT
CDR3 protein: CASSIGYMNTEAFF

clone size: few
D gene: TRBD2
J gene: TRBJ2-5
V gene: TRBV9
CDR3 DNA: TGTGCCAGCAGCGTAGGACCGGGACTAGCGAGGGGGGAGACCCAGTACTTC
CDR3 protein: CASSVGPGLARGETQYF

clone size: few
D gene: NA
J gene: TRBJ2-1
V gene: TRBV7-2
CDR3 DNA: TGTGCCAGCAGCCCGCCCAACGACATGGAGCAGTTCTTC
CDR3 protein: CASSPPNDMEQFF

clone size: few
D gene: NA
J gene: TRBJ2-1
V gene: TRBV4-2
CDR3 DNA: TGTGCCAGCAGCCAAGATCGCGGGACTGAGTATGAGCAGTTCTTC
CDR3 protein: CASSQDRGTEYEQFF

clone size: NA
D gene: NA
J gene: TRBJ1-4
V gene: TRBV20-1
CDR3 DNA: TGCAGTGCCAGCAGGGAAAAACTGTTTTTT
CDR3 protein: CSASREKLFF

clone size: NA
D gene: NA
J gene: TRBJ1-3
V gene: TRBV9
CDR3 DNA: TGCGCCAGCAGTGGAGACAGTCGCTCTGGAAACACCATATATTTT
CDR3 protein: CASSGDSRSGNTIYF

clone size: NA
D gene: NA
J gene: TRBJ2-7
V gene: TRBV21-1
CDR3 DNA: TGTGCCAGCAGCAGCCGGGACACTGACTACGAGCAGTACTTC
CDR3 protein: CASSSRDTDYEQYF

clone size: NA
D gene: NA
J gene: TRBJ1-2
V gene: TRBV27
CDR3 DNA: TGTGCCAGCAGTTCCGTTTACGCAGGGAGGAACTATGGCTACACCTTC
CDR3 protein: CASSSVYAGRNYGYTF

clone size: NA
D gene: TRBD1
J gene: TRBJ2-4
V gene: TRBV28
CDR3 DNA: TGTGCCAGCACCGATCGGGGACAGGGGGCGGCCAAAAACATTCAGTACTTC
CDR3 protein: CASTDRGQGAAKNIQYF

clone size: NA
D gene: NA
J gene: TRBJ2-3
V gene: TRBV18
CDR3 DNA: TGTGCCAGCTCACCGCCCTCGGTTGTAAATACGCAGTATTTT
CDR3 protein: CASSPPSVVNTQYF

clone size: few
D gene: NA
J gene: TRBJ1-1
V gene: TRBV6-5
CDR3 DNA: TGTGCCAGCAGTTACTCATCAGGAGCGAACACTGAAGCTTTCTTT
CDR3 protein: CASSYSSGANTEAFF